The 32 T cell receptor beta chains listed next were all sequenced from one sample in a study of T cell repertoires in cytomegalovirus infection. In TCRdb, the reads were re-called with MiXCR into one record per CDR3 protein. Of under 800,000 distinct CDR3 sequences listed, roughly 24% are singletons. Sequencing input: CD8+ T cells from PBMCs. The receptors here all came from a human donor in good health (CMV status not recorded). Some clones in this sample may be carry-over from other donors' samples.

This clonotype was counted ten times or more. The chain couples TRBV12-3 or TRBV12-4 to TRBJ2-5, with no clear D. Trimming cost V 8 bases and J 0 bases, with 13 bases left between them. This CDR3 region has 14 residues. In DNA, the CDR3 is TGTGCCAGCGGACCTGGACGGTACCAAGAGACCCAGTACTTC. Its translation is CASGPGRYQETQYF.

The V call is TRBV2, the J call TRBJ2-5; D perhaps matches TRBD2 (5 bases). Trimming removed 7 bases at V and 1 base at J, with 16 bases between. The CDR3 is made up of 15 amino acids. Germline V gives CDR1 SNHLY, CDR2 FYNNEI. The chain's CDR3 is CASKRTGGFQETQYF. The CDR3 nucleotides are TGTGCCAGCAAGCGGACTGGCGGATTCCAAGAGACCCAGTACTTC.

The chain links TRBV20-1 to TRBJ2-7, with 16 bases lining up with TRBD2. This CDR3 spans 16 amino acids. The J segment lost 6 bases and the V segment lost 4 bases, leaving 9 bases of the junction unmatched. Germline CDR1 reads DFQATT; CDR2 reads SNEGSKA (reference sequence). CDR3 sequence: CSATSGTSGGALEQYF. CDR3 coding DNA: TGCAGTGCTACCTCCGGGACTAGCGGGGGGGCTCTCGAGCAGTACTTC.

As to this clonotype: A much larger clone differs by one base, so this may be a read error. The V and J genes are TRBV7-2 and TRBJ2-3; possible D gene TRBD1, 8 bases. CDR1 is SGHTA and CDR2 is FQGNSA in the germline V gene. The CDR3 totals 18 residues. The ends were cut back, 10 bases at V and 2 bases at J, with 28 bases in the middle. Written as DNA, the CDR3 is TGTGCCAACAGTTTGCGGAGCGGGACAGGCGGATACACAGATACGCAGTATTTT. Translation gives CANSLRSGTGGYTDTQYF.

This clonotype has at least ten counts. The chain couples TRBV10-1 to TRBJ2-1, with TRBD1 matching over 9 bases. Germline values: CDR1 WNHNN, CDR2 SYGVQD (reference sequence). The CDR3 covers 17 residues. V was pared by 5 bases and J by 5 bases, with 13 bases of the junction left unmatched. The CDR3 is CASSRWTRGQGNNEQFF. The CDR3, as DNA: TGCGCCAGCAGTAGATGGACCCGGGGACAGGGAAACAATGAGCAGTTCTTC.

This clonotype was seen ten or more times. The chain recombines TRBV7-2 with TRBJ2-7; 11 nucleotides line up with TRBD1. The CDR3 is 15 residues long. Germline loops: CDR1 SGHTA, CDR2 FQGNSA. V shed 4 bases and J 3 bases; nucleotides not matched to a gene: 5. The CDR3 DNA reads TGTGCCAGCAGCTCAGGGACAGGGGGTCGCTACGAGCAGTACGTC. It codes for CASSSGTGGRYEQYV.

The V call is TRBV20-1, the J call TRBJ2-1; D is possibly TRBD1 (5 bases). This CDR3 is 15 amino acids long. Trimming removed 6 bases from V and 0 bases from J, with 15 bases in between. Per germline, CDR1 DFQATT and CDR2 SNEGSKA (reference sequence). The CDR3 here is CSALRQKSSYNEQFF. CDR3 in DNA: TGCAGTGCCCTTAGACAGAAAAGCTCCTACAATGAGCAGTTCTTC.

This clonotype came up a few times. The chain carries TRBV29-1 and TRBJ2-7; maybe TRBD2 (5 bases). Per germline, CDR1 SQVTM and CDR2 ANQGSEA. The V end lost 6 bases, the J end lost 4 bases, and 10 bases lay between the germline ends. The CDR3 runs 11 residues. The CDR3 protein is CSVRGGYEQYF. In DNA form, the CDR3 reads TGCAGCGTGCGCGGCGGGTACGAGCAGTACTTC.

This sequence joins TRBV2 and TRBJ2-7, with 7 bases lining up with TRBD1. Germline values: CDR1 SNHLY, CDR2 FYNNEI. The J segment lost 3 bases and the V segment lost 6 bases, leaving 11 bases of the junction unmatched. The CDR3 length is 15 residues. This CDR3 reads CASRYRDSILYEQYV. The DNA for the CDR3 is TGTGCCAGCAGGTACCGGGACAGTATTCTCTACGAGCAGTACGTC.

The chain has TRBV4-1 and TRBJ1-1; 7 nucleotides line up with TRBD1. V shed 4 bases and J 5 bases; nucleotides not matched to a gene: 7. Germline V gene data show CDR1 as MGHRA and CDR2 as YSYEKL. This CDR3 spans 14 amino acids. CDR3 DNA sequence: TGCGCCAGCAGCCCGGGGGACAGTAAGACTGAAGCTTTCTTT. Residues: CASSPGDSKTEAFF.

The rearrangement uses TRBV12-3 or TRBV12-4 and TRBJ2-7, with D perhaps TRBD1 (5 bases). CDR3 length equals 17 residues. V shed 1 base and J shed 5 bases, with 21 bases lying between them. The CDR3 is CASSLGYGRVAKNEQYF. In DNA form, the CDR3 reads TGTGCCAGCAGTTTAGGCTATGGCAGGGTGGCGAAAAACGAGCAGTACTTC.

Comment on this clonotype: The germline gene is not matched at one end of the junction; a read error may be the cause. This rearrangement joins TRBV7-6 to TRBJ2-2; 7 bases agree with TRBD1. Germline V gene lookup returns CDR1 SGHVS and CDR2 FNYEAQ. This CDR3 comprises 14 residues. This chain's CDR3 is CASPDRAVTGELVF. The CDR3 nucleotides are TGTGCCAGCCCCGACAGGGCCGTCACCGGGGAGCTGGTTTTT.

The chain is built from TRBV7-9 and TRBJ2-3; D possibly uses TRBD1 or TRBD2 (6 bases each). The germline V gene encodes CDR1 SEHNR and CDR2 FQNEAQ (reference sequence). V lost 4 bases and J lost 3, with 17 bases in between. CDR3 length: 16 amino acids. CDR3 DNA: TGTGCCAGCAGCTCCTTATCGAGGGGGGAGACAGATACGCAGTATTTT. Protein product: CASSSLSRGETDTQYF.

This clonotype showed up many times. The rearrangement uses TRBV7-2 and TRBJ2-1; TRBD2 agrees at 7 bases. The CDR3 is made up of 17 amino acids. V shed 0 bases and J 0 bases; nucleotides not matched to a gene: 5. In germline, CDR1 is SGHTA, CDR2 FQGNSA. The CDR3 bases are TGTGCCAGCAGCTTAGCGCCGCGGGGGAGCTCCTACAATGAGCAGTTCTTC. It codes for CASSLAPRGSSYNEQFF.

This clonotype was counted ten times or more. The genes are TRBV7-8 and TRBJ2-1; 12 bases agree with TRBD1. Germline V gives CDR1 SGHVS, CDR2 FQNEAQ. This CDR3 contains 16 residues. V shed 5 bases and J 8 bases; nucleotides not matched to a gene: 10. The CDR3 DNA is TGTGCCAGCAGCCATAGGGGACAGGGGGCTGTGGATGAGCAGTTCTTC. It yields the protein CASSHRGQGAVDEQFF.

This clonotype was seen more than once but under ten times. The gene calls are TRBV28 and TRBJ2-5; possible D gene TRBD1, 6 bases. Germline V gives CDR1 MDHEN, CDR2 SYDVKM. Trimming stripped 2 bases from V and 1 base from J, with 11 bases between. There are 15 residues in the CDR3. The DNA of the CDR3 is TGTGCCAGCAGTTTAGGACAGACGCCCCAAGAGACCCAGTACTTC. Residues: CASSLGQTPQETQYF.

The chain recombines TRBV20-1 with TRBJ1-6; D gene unclear. Per germline, CDR1 DFQATT and CDR2 SNEGSKA (reference sequence). CDR3 size: 14 residues. V was pared by 4 bases and J by 4 bases, with 11 bases between. CDR3 in amino acids: CSAIRTGYNSPLHF. The CDR3 nucleotides read TGCAGTGCTATTCGGACCGGTTATAATTCACCCCTCCACTTT.

The CDR3 DNA sequence: TGCAGTGCTAGAGGGCGGGGGGGCCGGTACGAGCAGTACGTC. The encoded protein is CSARGRGGRYEQYV. This chain uses TRBV20-1 with TRBJ2-7, with 9 bases matching TRBD2. The CDR3 has 14 residues. After removal of 1 base from V and 4 bases from J, the junction contained 5 bases not matched to a gene. The germline V gene has CDR1 DFQATT and CDR2 SNEGSKA (reference sequence).

The table lists this clonotype with a count of one. The V call is TRBV2, the J call TRBJ2-7; D is unresolved. V gave up 2 bases and J gave up 2 bases, with 10 bases separating them. CDR3 length: 14 residues. Germline assignment: CDR1 SNHLY and CDR2 FYNNEI. The CDR3 loop is CASSESGSPYEQYV. The CDR3 bases are TGTGCCAGCAGTGAATCTGGCAGTCCCTACGAGCAGTACGTC.

The chain's CDR3 is CATKGATNEKLFF. Written as DNA, the CDR3 is TGTGCCACCAAGGGGGCAACTAATGAAAAACTGTTTTTT. This chain connects TRBV27 to TRBJ1-4; tentatively, D is TRBD1 (6 bases). This CDR3 spans 13 amino acids. CDR1 is MNHEY, CDR2 SMNVEV, per germline (reference sequence). The ends were cut back, 10 bases at V and 0 bases at J, with 9 bases in the middle. The whole variable domain, filled in from reference TRBV27 and TRBJ1-4, reads EAQVTQNPRYLITVTGKKLTVTCSQNMNHEYMSWYRQDPGLGLRQIYYSMNVEVTDKGDVPEGYKVSRKEKRNFPLILESPSPNQTSLYFCATKGATNEKLFFGSGTQLSVL.

The chain recombines TRBV29-1 with TRBJ1-3; D gene ambiguous. The V end was cut by 2 bases, the J end by 0 bases, with 8 bases between. The CDR3 consists of 14 residues. Germline V CDR1 and CDR2: SQVTM, ANQGSEA. The CDR3 loop reads CSVERVGSGNTIYF. Written as DNA, the CDR3 is TGCAGCGTTGAAAGGGTTGGCTCTGGAAACACCATATATTTT.

A few counts support this clonotype. The V gene is TRBV19, the J gene TRBJ2-7; 8 bases map to TRBD1. Germline trimming cut 6 bases from V and 5 bases from J; bases unmatched to any gene: 6. Germline V gene sequence: CDR1 LNHDA, CDR2 SQIVND (reference sequence). The CDR3 sequence is 13 residues long. The CDR3 DNA reads TGTGCCAGTAGCTACGACAGGGGCGACGAGCAGTACTTC. It translates to CASSYDRGDEQYF.

This clonotype was counted only a few times. The chain recombines TRBV4-1 with TRBJ2-7; D is tentatively TRBD1 or TRBD2 (5 bases each). This CDR3 comprises 14 residues. Germline V CDR1 and CDR2: MGHRA, YSYEKL. Trimming shortened V by 4 bases and J by 2 bases, and 12 bases separated the two germline ends. CDR3 sequence: CASSREGNAYEQYF. The DNA of the CDR3 is TGCGCCAGCAGCCGCGAGGGGAACGCCTACGAGCAGTACTTC.

The rearrangement links TRBV24-1 to TRBJ2-3; tentative D call: TRBD2 (5 bases). Germline CDR1 and CDR2: KGHDR and SFDVKD. Trimming stripped 3 bases from V and 1 base from J, with 10 bases between. CDR3 length equals 15 residues. CDR3 sequence reads: CATSDILGGTDTQYF. CDR3 DNA sequence: TGTGCCACCAGTGATATCCTGGGAGGCACAGATACGCAGTATTTT.

The chain uses TRBV2 and TRBJ2-4; D might be TRBD1 (7 bases). V lost 11 bases, J lost 0 bases, and 14 bases lay in between. This CDR3 spans 14 amino acids. Germline values: CDR1 SNHLY, CDR2 FYNNEI. CDR3: CAGGTELAKNIQYF. In DNA, the CDR3 is TGTGCCGGCGGGACAGAGCTAGCCAAAAACATTCAGTACTTC.

This clonotype was seen more than once but under ten times. This rearrangement joins TRBV15 to TRBJ1-1; D unclear. Trimming took 1 base from V and 2 from J, leaving 8 bases between them. Germline lookup yields CDR1 LNHNV and CDR2 YYDKDF (reference sequence). CDR3 length: 14 amino acids. The CDR3 nucleotides read TGTGCCACCAGCAGAGGCGGGTTCAACACTGAAGCTTTCTTT. Residues: CATSRGGFNTEAFF.

The V and J genes are TRBV7-9 and TRBJ2-5; maybe TRBD2 (7 bases). This CDR3 region has 16 residues. V was clipped by 2 bases and J by 1 base, with 14 bases between them. Looked up from germline, CDR1 is SEHNR and CDR2 is FQNEAQ (reference sequence). The CDR3 region is CASSLFDGGPQETQYF. The CDR3 region has the DNA TGTGCCAGCAGCTTATTCGACGGGGGGCCCCAAGAGACCCAGTACTTC.

This chain uses TRBV6-2 or TRBV6-3 with TRBJ2-2; TRBD1 matches 7 bases. Germline loops: CDR1 MNHEY, CDR2 SVGEGT. CDR3 length: 13 amino acids. With V trimmed by 6 bases and J by 7 bases, 5 bases remained unmatched. Here the CDR3 reads CASSHRGDGELFF. DNA of the CDR3: TGTGCCAGCAGCCACAGGGGCGACGGGGAGCTGTTTTTT.

V usage is TRBV29-1 and J usage is TRBJ2-7, with a possible D match to TRBD1 (5 bases). V lost 0 bases to trimming and J lost 2 bases, with 14 bases between them. Germline V gene data show CDR1 as SQVTM and CDR2 as ANQGSEA. The CDR3 covers 15 residues. The CDR3 spells CSVEDLKGFAYEQYF. The CDR3 coding sequence is TGCAGCGTTGAAGATCTTAAGGGGTTTGCCTACGAGCAGTACTTC.

This clonotype has more than one count but fewer than ten. CDR3 bases: TGTGCCAGCAGCTTAGGACTAGCGGAGTACACAGATACGCAGTATTTT. Amino acid sequence: CASSLGLAEYTDTQYF. The chain has TRBV7-4 and TRBJ2-3; 9 positions match TRBD2. Germline loops: CDR1 SGHVT, CDR2 SQSDAQ. The CDR3 loop spans 16 amino acids. The V and J ends lost 1 base and 2 bases, in that order; junction bases with no gene match: 4. Filled out from reference TRBV7-4 and TRBJ2-3, the complete variable domain reads GAGVSQSPRYKVAKRGRDVALRCDSISGHVTLYWYRQTLGQGSEVLTYSQSDAQRDKSGRPSGRFSAERPERSVSTLKIQRTEQGDSAVYLCASSLGLAEYTDTQYFGPGTRLTVL.

The J gene is TRBJ2-3, the V gene TRBV20-1, with D possibly TRBD2 on 5 matching bases. Germline lookup yields CDR1 DFQATT and CDR2 SNEGSKA (reference sequence). V gave up 3 bases and J gave up 3 bases, with 7 bases separating them. The CDR3 has 12 amino acids. Here the CDR3 reads CSASPGTDTQYF. CDR3 nucleotides: TGCAGTGCTAGTCCGGGGACAGATACGCAGTATTTT.

On this clonotype: One junction end does not reproduce the germline sequence, and a read error may be involved. The chain links TRBV5-6 to TRBJ2-7; D tentatively reads TRBD1 or TRBD2 (5 bases each). The CDR3 is 13 residues long. CDR1 and CDR2 from the germline V gene are SGHDT and YYEEEE. The CDR3 sequence is CANSASGPYEQYF. CDR3 DNA sequence: TGTGCCAACAGCGCCTCGGGGCCCTACGAGCAGTACTTC.